Below are 25 T cell receptor beta chains sequenced from a single sample in a study of blood T cell repertoires in COVID-19. Sequencing used immunoSEQ multiplex PCR; TCRdb keeps in-frame clones, though not all of them. This sample has about 180,000 clones; 75% to 90% occur once, and the top ten carry 6% to 6.5%. Sequencing was carried out using PBMCs or T cells enriched from blood (not recorded which). These receptors all stem from a man between 40 and 49 years old who had recovered from COVID-19.

V and J are TRBV28 and TRBJ2-7; possible D gene TRBD2, 5 bases. This CDR3 comprises 15 residues. V lost 6 bases and J lost 6, with 21 bases in between. Germline V CDR1 and CDR2: MDHEN, SYDVKM. The CDR3: CASRSPGSGKGEQYF. The CDR3 nucleotides are TGTGCCAGCAGGTCCCCGGGGTCAGGAAAGGGCGAGCAGTACTTC. The full variable domain, its missing parts supplied by reference TRBV28 and TRBJ2-7, is DVKVTQSSRYLVKRTGEKVFLECVQDMDHENMFWYRQDPGLGLRLIYFSYDVKMKEKGDIPEGYSVSREKKERFSLILESASTNQTSMYLCASRSPGSGKGEQYFGPGTRLTVT.

This chain uses TRBV19 with TRBJ1-2; 9 bases line up with TRBD1. J lost 2 bases, V lost 3 bases, and 7 bases had no gene match. Per germline, CDR1 LNHDA and CDR2 SQIVND (reference sequence). The CDR3 has 16 amino acids. Here the CDR3 reads CASSISLQGANYGYTF. CDR3 sequence (DNA): TGTGCCAGTAGTATCAGTCTACAGGGGGCGAACTATGGCTACACCTTC.

The DNA of the CDR3 is TGCAGCGTTTCGGATCAGGGCAATCAGCCCCAGCATTTT. Translating it yields CSVSDQGNQPQHF. The V call is TRBV29-1, the J call TRBJ1-5; D is undetermined. CDR3 length: 13 residues. The germline V and J ends were trimmed by 5 bases and 2 bases, with 10 bases remaining between them. Germline CDR1 reads SQVTM; CDR2 reads ANQGSEA.

Note on this clone: The identical CDR3 is also encoded by other nucleotide sequences in the sample. The rearrangement uses TRBV11-2 and TRBJ1-2, with D tentatively TRBD1 (6 bases). Trimming took off 4 bases at V and 2 bases at J, with 8 bases between the two ends. The germline V gene encodes CDR1 SGHAT and CDR2 FQNNGV. This CDR3 has 13 amino acids. The CDR3 loop is CASSSTGNYGYTF. CDR3 in DNA: TGTGCCAGCAGCTCCACAGGGAACTATGGCTACACCTTC. The full variable domain, in which reference TRBV11-2 and TRBJ1-2 provide the parts outside the CDR3, is EAGVAQSPRYKIIEKRQSVAFWCNPISGHATLYWYQQILGQGPKLLIQFQNNGVVDDSQLPKDRFSAERLKGVDSTLKIQPAKLEDSAVYLCASSSTGNYGYTFGSGTRLTVV.

The table lists this clone with a few counts. The chain links TRBV9 to TRBJ1-2; the match to TRBD1 covers 10 bases. The CDR3 sequence is 14 residues long. Trimming took 4 bases from V and 7 from J; bases not matched to a gene: 7. Per the germline V gene, CDR1 is SGDLS and CDR2 is YYNGEE. The CDR3 spells CASSPTGGEVGYTF. CDR3 nucleotide sequence: TGTGCCAGCAGCCCGACAGGGGGCGAGGTTGGCTACACCTTC.

The chain joins TRBV21-1 to TRBJ1-4; the DNA was not compared with TRBD1, the D call given in the table. TRBV21-1 is annotated as a pseudogene. The CDR3 has 15 residues. The CDR3 DNA is TGTGCCAGCAGCAAATCGGCCAGGGGGGAAGAAAAACTGTTTTTT. Protein sequence: CASSKSARGEEKLFF.

This rearrangement joins TRBV18 to TRBJ1-2, with 9 bases lining up with TRBD1. CDR3 length equals 14 residues. The germline gives CDR1 KGHSH, CDR2 LQKENI. V lost 0 bases, J lost 6 bases, and 2 bases stayed unmatched. The CDR3 spells CASSPPGQGHGYTF. The DNA of the CDR3 is TGTGCCAGCTCACCACCGGGACAGGGCCATGGCTACACCTTC.

The chain uses TRBV6-5 and TRBJ1-6; D call uncertain. CDR3 size: 13 residues. The germline gives CDR1 MNHEY, CDR2 SVGAGI. The germline V and J ends were trimmed by 0 bases and 7 bases, with 4 bases remaining between them. The CDR3 bases are TGTGCCAGCAGTTACTCGTCGAATTCACCCCTCCACTTT. As protein: CASSYSSNSPLHF.

The chain has TRBV5-1 and TRBJ1-3, with a tentative D call TRBD1 (5 bases). The germline CDR1 and CDR2 sequences are SGHRS and YFSETQ. This CDR3 has 14 amino acids. Trimming shortened V by 7 bases and J by 0 bases, and 11 bases separated the two germline ends. CDR3 DNA: TGCGCCAGCCGAGACAGTGCCTCTGGAAACACCATATATTTT. Translated: CASRDSASGNTIYF.

The CDR3 DNA reads as TGTGCCAGCAGCCAAATCCCGGAGGACTATGGCTACACCTTC. It specifies CASSQIPEDYGYTF. This sequence joins TRBV3-1 (or the pseudogene TRBV3-2) and TRBJ1-2; D is unclear. This CDR3 has 14 amino acids. Germline V gene sequence: CDR1 LGHDT, CDR2 YNNKEL (reference sequence). V shed 2 bases and J shed 3 bases, with 10 bases lying between them.

This chain connects TRBV29-1 to TRBJ1-1; tentative D call: TRBD1 (6 bases). Trimming removed 4 bases at V and 4 bases at J, with 13 bases between. Germline-derived CDR1 and CDR2 are SQVTM and ANQGSEA. CDR3 length: 13 amino acids. The CDR3 nucleotides are TGCAGCGTTGTTCCAGGGGCTTTCACTGAAGCTTTCTTT. It yields the protein CSVVPGAFTEAFF.

The CDR3 here is CASSLTGLNQPQHF. In DNA form, the CDR3 reads TGTGCCAGCAGCTTGACGGGTCTGAATCAGCCCCAGCATTTT. The chain links TRBV5-6 to TRBJ1-5, with unresolved D. Germline assignment: CDR1 SGHDT and CDR2 YYEEEE. CDR3 length equals 14 residues. Trimming cost V 1 base and J 4 bases, with 9 bases left between them.

The chain joins TRBV27 to TRBJ2-7; 7 bases line up with TRBD1. This CDR3 is built from 16 residues. CDR1 and CDR2 (germline): MNHEY, SMNVEV (reference sequence). Germline trimming cut 5 bases from V and 0 bases from J; bases unmatched to any gene: 10. CDR3 residues: CASSPQGPPTSYEQYF. In DNA, the CDR3 is TGTGCCAGCAGTCCACAGGGGCCTCCAACCTCCTACGAGCAGTACTTC.

Turning to this clone: A read error may produce the germline difference seen at one junction end. The chain carries TRBV30 and TRBJ2-5; 8 bases are a match to TRBD2. In germline, CDR1 is GTSNPN, CDR2 SVGIG (reference sequence). CDR3 length: 15 amino acids. CDR3 protein: CAWSVGGGAQQTQYF. The CDR3 coding sequence is TGTGCCTGGAGTGTCGGGGGGGGAGCCCAACAGACCCAGTACTTC.

The V gene is TRBV24-1, the J gene TRBJ2-7, with D uncertain. Germline CDR1 KGHDR, CDR2 SFDVKD. V shed 7 bases and J shed 3 bases, with 15 bases lying between them. The CDR3 is 14 amino acids. CDR3 protein: CATSDERVGYEQYF. CDR3 sequence (DNA): TGTGCCACCAGCGATGAGCGAGTCGGCTACGAGCAGTACTTC.

The chain uses TRBV30 and TRBJ1-3; tentatively, D is TRBD1 (6 bases). CDR1 is GTSNPN, CDR2 SVGIG, per germline (reference sequence). Trimming removed 3 bases from V and 4 bases from J, with 7 bases in between. This CDR3 has 12 amino acids. CDR3 sequence reads: CAWRTGGNTIYF. For the CDR3, the DNA is TGTGCCTGGAGGACAGGAGGAAACACCATATATTTT.

The J gene is TRBJ1-1, the V gene TRBV7-6; perhaps TRBD1 as D (5 bases). CDR3 length equals 13 residues. CDR1 is SGHVS and CDR2 is FNYEAQ in the germline V gene. V gave up 3 bases and J gave up 2 bases, with 7 bases separating them. CDR3 residues: CASSFGGNTEAFF. CDR3 bases: TGTGCCAGCAGCTTCGGGGGTAACACTGAAGCTTTCTTT.

The chain has TRBV9 and TRBJ2-1; 7 nucleotides line up with TRBD1. The J segment lost 3 bases and the V segment lost 4 bases, leaving 13 bases of the junction unmatched. The V gene's germline CDR1 is SGDLS and CDR2 YYNGEE. The length of the CDR3 is 17 residues. For the CDR3, the DNA is TGTGCCAGCAGCCCCGGGGTGACAGGGAAACTCTACAATGAGCAGTTCTTC. Encoded protein: CASSPGVTGKLYNEQFF.

The V gene is TRBV3-1 (or the pseudogene TRBV3-2), the J gene TRBJ1-2; D call uncertain. V was shortened by 3 bases and J by 8 bases, with 10 bases between the two germline ends. Looked up from germline, CDR1 is LGHDT and CDR2 is YNNKEL (reference sequence). The CDR3 is made up of 12 amino acids. The CDR3 is CASSQAGKGYTF. As DNA, the CDR3 is TGTGCCAGCAGCCAGGCGGGAAAAGGCTACACCTTC.

This chain connects TRBV6-5 to TRBJ1-1; 7 nucleotides align to TRBD1. CDR3 length: 13 residues. Losses at the gene ends were 5 bases for V and 8 bases for J; bases not matched to a gene: 8. Per the germline V gene, CDR1 is MNHEY and CDR2 is SVGAGI. CDR3 sequence (DNA): TGTGCCAGCAGTCCCCGACAGGGAGGCGAAGCTTTCTTT. As protein: CASSPRQGGEAFF.

A word on this clone: This CDR3 is also generated by other DNA sequences in the sample. This CDR3 reads CAWTGSGNTIYF. The DNA of the CDR3 is TGTGCCTGGACCGGCTCTGGAAACACCATATATTTT. The chain combines TRBV30 with TRBJ1-3, with D hard to call. Trimming cost V 4 bases and J 0 bases, with 4 bases left between them. This CDR3 region has 12 residues. Per germline, CDR1 GTSNPN and CDR2 SVGIG (reference sequence).

The V and J genes are TRBV27 and TRBJ2-7; D may be TRBD1 (5 bases). Trimming stripped 5 bases from V and 5 bases from J, with 10 bases between. The V gene's germline CDR1 is MNHEY and CDR2 SMNVEV (reference sequence). The CDR3 runs to 12 residues. The CDR3 region has the DNA TGTGCCAGCAGTCCAGGGAACCACGAGCAGTACTTC. It specifies CASSPGNHEQYF.

The chain couples TRBV9 to TRBJ2-1; D is possibly TRBD2 (6 bases). The germline V gene encodes CDR1 SGDLS and CDR2 YYNGEE. The CDR3 has 17 residues. With 3 bases removed from V and 8 bases from J, the gap between germline ends came to 24 bases. The CDR3 sequence: CASSADLPLSGLYEQFF. CDR3 DNA: TGTGCCAGCAGCGCTGACCTCCCCCTGAGCGGGCTCTATGAGCAGTTCTTC.

The chain uses TRBV7-9 and TRBJ2-5; tentative D call: TRBD1 (5 bases). The CDR3 is made up of 16 amino acids. Germline-derived CDR1 and CDR2 are SEHNR and FQNEAQ (reference sequence). Trimming left V 7 bases short and J 1 base short, with 19 bases between. The CDR3 DNA reads as TGTGCCAGCACTCCCGCAGGGCGAACCAGCCAAGAGACCCAGTACTTC. It translates to CASTPAGRTSQETQYF.

The V call is TRBV25-1, the J call TRBJ1-5; TRBD1 aligns across 10 bases. CDR3 length: 16 amino acids. Germline CDR1 is MGHDK and CDR2 is SYGVNS. Trimming cost V 2 bases and J 2 bases; bases outside gene matches: 3. For the CDR3, the DNA is TGTGCCAGCAGTGAAACCGGGACAGGGGGCAATCAGCCCCAGCATTTT. It translates to CASSETGTGGNQPQHF.